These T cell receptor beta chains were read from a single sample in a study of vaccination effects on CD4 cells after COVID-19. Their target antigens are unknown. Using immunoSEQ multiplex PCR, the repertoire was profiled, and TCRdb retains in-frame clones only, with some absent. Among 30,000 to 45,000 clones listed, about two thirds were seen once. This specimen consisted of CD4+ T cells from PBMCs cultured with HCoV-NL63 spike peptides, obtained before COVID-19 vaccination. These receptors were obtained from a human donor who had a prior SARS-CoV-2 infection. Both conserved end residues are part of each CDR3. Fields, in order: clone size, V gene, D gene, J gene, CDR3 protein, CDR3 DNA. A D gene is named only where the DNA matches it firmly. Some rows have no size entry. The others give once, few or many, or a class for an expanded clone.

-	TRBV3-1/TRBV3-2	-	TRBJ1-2	CASSHQAPGRLYGYTF	TGTGCCAGCAGCCATCAAGCCCCGGGCAGACTCTATGGCTACACCTTC
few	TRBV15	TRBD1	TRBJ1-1	CATSSGTGPNTEAFF	TGTGCCACCAGCAGCGGGACAGGACCGAACACTGAAGCTTTCTTT
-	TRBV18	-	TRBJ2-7	CASSGETGGGYEQYF	TGTGCCAGCTCGGGCGAAACGGGCGGAGGCTACGAGCAGTACTTC
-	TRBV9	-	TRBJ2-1	CASNPSGTHNEQFF	TGTGCCAGCAACCCCTCCGGGACGCACAATGAGCAGTTCTTC
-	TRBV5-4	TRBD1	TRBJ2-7	CASSWGQQNGFEQYF	TGTGCCAGCAGCTGGGGACAGCAGAACGGTTTCGAGCAGTACTTC
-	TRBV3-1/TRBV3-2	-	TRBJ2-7	CASSPTPGPYEQYF	TGTGCCAGCAGCCCTACACCGGGGCCCTACGAGCAGTACTTC
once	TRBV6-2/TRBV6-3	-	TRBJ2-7	CASSNYWGFYEQYF	TGTGCCAGCAGCAACTACTGGGGATTCTACGAGCAGTACTTC
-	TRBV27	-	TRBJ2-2	CASSRRTRFREAGELFF	TGTGCCAGCAGCCGAAGAACCCGCTTCAGGGAGGCCGGGGAGCTGTTTTTT
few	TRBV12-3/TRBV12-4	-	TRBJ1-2	CASRLDGSRRYTF	TGTGCCAGCAGACTCGACGGGAGTAGGAGGTACACCTTC
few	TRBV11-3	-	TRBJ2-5	CASSSTYRVQETQYF	TGTGCCAGCAGCTCTACCTACAGGGTACAAGAGACCCAGTACTTC